Each of the 28 T cell receptor beta chains below was sequenced from the same sample in a study of early T cells in non-severe SARS-CoV-2 infection. TCRdb re-called the 5' RACE reads with MiXCR, one entry per CDR3 protein. The profile shows about 130,000 distinct CDR3 sequences, under 15% of them singletons. Sample: whole blood. Every receptor here comes from an adult who was a healthcare worker with PCR-confirmed SARS-CoV-2 infection or an uninfected control (not recorded which).

The chain employs TRBV30 and TRBJ1-4; D ambiguous. V lost 3 bases, J lost 4 bases, and 9 bases lay in between. The CDR3 length is 13 residues. CDR1 GTSNPN and CDR2 SVGIG come from the germline V gene (reference sequence). The DNA for the CDR3 is TGTGCCTGGAGCCCGGGAGGTAATGAAAAACTGTTTTTT. Translation: CAWSPGGNEKLFF. The variable domain in full, with the rest retrieved from reference TRBV30 and TRBJ1-4, is SQTIHQWPATLVQPVGSPLSLECTVEGTSNPNLYWYRQAAGRGLQLLFYSVGIGQISSEVPQNLSASRPQDRQFILSSKKLLLSDSGFYLCAWSPGGNEKLFFGSGTQLSVL.

This clonotype was seen a handful of times. This chain links TRBV7-8 with TRBJ1-2, with 9 bases that match TRBD1. CDR3 length: 15 amino acids. V shed 0 bases, J shed 7 bases, and the junction held 6 bases outside the gene matches. Germline values: CDR1 SGHVS, CDR2 FQNEAQ. The DNA for the CDR3 is TGTGCCAGCAGCTTAGCGCCGGGACAGGGAAGTGGCTACACCTTC. Amino acid sequence: CASSLAPGQGSGYTF. Filled out from reference TRBV7-8 and TRBJ1-2, the complete variable domain reads GAGVSQSPRYKVAKRGQDVALRCDPISGHVSLFWYQQALGQGPEFLTYFQNEAQLDKSGLPSDRFFAERPEGSVSTLKIQRTQQEDSAVYLCASSLAPGQGSGYTFGSGTRLTVV.

This clonotype was detected only a few times. The rearrangement joins TRBV13 to TRBJ2-5; 9 positions match TRBD1. The CDR3 sequence is 17 residues long. Germline V gene data show CDR1 as PRHDT and CDR2 as FYEKMQ (reference sequence). J was trimmed by 5 bases and V by 3 bases; bases with no gene match: 13. The CDR3 protein is CASSFVRGQGGSETQYF. In DNA form, the CDR3 reads TGTGCCAGCAGCTTCGTACGGGGACAGGGTGGCAGCGAGACCCAGTACTTC.

The chain employs TRBV6-2 or TRBV6-3 and TRBJ2-3, with D perhaps TRBD1 or TRBD2 (5 bases each). V lost 10 bases to trimming and J lost 1 base, with 12 bases between them. CDR1 is MNHEY and CDR2 is SVGEGT in the germline V gene. The CDR3 consists of 13 residues. The CDR3 here is CATSLGRTDTQYF. DNA for the CDR3: TGTGCCACTAGCTTGGGGCGCACAGATACGCAGTATTTT.

The V call is TRBV9, the J call TRBJ2-3, with no clear D. Germline V lookup: CDR1 SGDLS, CDR2 YYNGEE. The V end was cut by 0 bases, the J end by 2 bases, with 10 bases between. The CDR3 has 15 amino acids. CDR3 nucleotide sequence: TGTGCCAGCAGCGTAGACTGGGGAACCACAGATACGCAGTATTTT. It translates to CASSVDWGTTDTQYF. The entire variable domain, with the rest obtained from reference TRBV9 and TRBJ2-3, is as follows: DSGVTQTPKHLITATGQRVTLRCSPRSGDLSVYWYQQSLDQGLQFLIQYYNGEERAKGNILERFSAQQFPDLHSELNLSSLELGDSALYFCASSVDWGTTDTQYFGPGTRLTVL.

This clonotype was recorded a few times. This chain joins TRBV10-3 and TRBJ2-7; D ambiguous. The V gene lost 3 bases and the J gene lost 0 bases, with 6 bases spanning the gap. CDR3 length: 13 amino acids. Germline lookup yields CDR1 ENHRY and CDR2 SYGVKD. This chain's CDR3 is CAISEVISYEQYF. CDR3 DNA: TGTGCCATCAGTGAAGTCATCTCCTACGAGCAGTACTTC.

The sample holds a few counts of this clonotype. V gene TRBV7-6 combines with J gene TRBJ2-3; D possibly corresponds to TRBD2 (5 bases). The CDR3 is 16 amino acids. Germline CDR1 reads SGHVS; CDR2 reads FNYEAQ. V dropped 5 bases and J dropped 3 bases, with 18 bases sitting between them. CDR3 amino acids: CASSPLEGRATDTQYF. For the CDR3, the DNA is TGTGCCAGCAGCCCCCTTGAGGGTAGGGCGACAGATACGCAGTATTTT. Drawing the rest from reference TRBV7-6 and TRBJ2-3, the complete variable domain is GAGVSQSPRYKVTKRGQDVALRCDPISGHVSLYWYRQALGQGPEFLTYFNYEAQQDKSGLPNDRFSAERPEGSISTLTIQRTEQRDSAMYRCASSPLEGRATDTQYFGPGTRLTVL.

The genes are TRBV27 and TRBJ1-2; D call uncertain. The CDR3 spans 13 residues. The ends were cut back, 5 bases at V and 0 bases at J, with 7 bases in the middle. The V gene's germline CDR1 is MNHEY and CDR2 SMNVEV (reference sequence). The CDR3 reads CASSPNTNYGYTF. The CDR3, as DNA: TGTGCCAGCAGTCCGAATACTAACTATGGCTACACCTTC.

This clonotype appeared a few times. The CDR3 sequence: CSARHLTNTGELFF. DNA for the CDR3: TGCAGTGCCAGACACTTGACGAACACCGGGGAGCTGTTTTTT. The rearrangement joins TRBV20-1 to TRBJ2-2, with D unresolved. The CDR3 has 14 residues. Germline lookup yields CDR1 DFQATT and CDR2 SNEGSKA (reference sequence). The germline V and J ends were trimmed by 6 bases and 0 bases, with 11 bases remaining between them.

V gene TRBV19 combines with J gene TRBJ1-2; TRBD1 might be the D (6 bases). Germline V gene data show CDR1 as LNHDA and CDR2 as SQIVND (reference sequence). V was cut by 4 bases and J by 4 bases, with 16 bases left in between. The CDR3 extends over 15 amino acids. The CDR3, as DNA: TGTGCCAGTAGTACCCCCGGACAGAGGGGCTATGGCTACACCTTC. It is translated as CASSTPGQRGYGYTF.

This clonotype was detected a few times. The chain employs TRBV4-1 and TRBJ2-3; 11 bases are shared with TRBD2. V trimming: 1 base; J trimming: 6 bases; junction bases outside the gene matches: 9. The V gene's germline CDR1 is MGHRA and CDR2 YSYEKL. The CDR3 runs to 17 residues. CDR3 sequence reads: CASSQGRLAGRRDTQYF. CDR3 coding DNA: TGCGCCAGCAGCCAAGGACGACTAGCGGGGCGAAGGGATACGCAGTATTTT.

This clonotype was seen a handful of times. V gene TRBV20-1 combines with J gene TRBJ1-5, with TRBD1 matching over 7 bases. V dropped 3 bases and J dropped 4; count of bases not matched to a gene: 6. The germline V gene encodes CDR1 DFQATT and CDR2 SNEGSKA (reference sequence). The CDR3 loop spans 14 amino acids. CDR3 sequence: CSASRGPRNQPQHF. The CDR3 DNA is TGCAGTGCTAGTAGGGGGCCGCGAAATCAGCCCCAGCATTTT.

Ten or more counts support this clonotype. V and J are TRBV4-1 and TRBJ2-7, with D maybe TRBD2 (5 bases). The CDR3 runs 14 residues. Between the trimmed V and J ends, which lost 0 bases and 1 base, there was a span of 7 bases. CDR1 is MGHRA, CDR2 YSYEKL, per germline. This CDR3 is CASSQDSGSYEQYF. The CDR3 DNA reads as TGCGCCAGCAGCCAAGATTCGGGGTCCTACGAGCAGTACTTC.

This clonotype was counted a few times. The rearrangement uses TRBV18 and TRBJ1-5, with TRBD1 matching 9 bases. Germline V lookup: CDR1 KGHSH, CDR2 LQKENI. With V trimmed by 6 bases and J by 0 bases, 3 bases remained unmatched. CDR3 length: 15 residues. The DNA for the CDR3 is TGTGCCAGCTCTCTACAGGGGGCTAGCAATCAGCCCCAGCATTTT. It specifies CASSLQGASNQPQHF.

This clonotype was counted between two and nine times. V gene TRBV20-1 combines with J gene TRBJ1-2; 7 bases fit TRBD1. Germline V lookup: CDR1 DFQATT, CDR2 SNEGSKA (reference sequence). The CDR3 contains 15 residues. V lost 1 base and J lost 8; bases outside the gene matches: 13. This chain's CDR3 is CSARGIPDRARGYTF. The CDR3 DNA follows: TGCAGTGCTAGAGGTATCCCCGACAGGGCTCGCGGCTACACCTTC.

The chain employs TRBV5-1 and TRBJ1-3, with D perhaps matching TRBD1 (6 bases). V was cut by 0 bases and J by 0 bases, with 13 bases left in between. This CDR3 spans 17 amino acids. In germline, CDR1 is SGHRS, CDR2 YFSETQ. The CDR3 DNA reads TGCGCCAGCAGCTTGGGGCAGGGGCGAAGCTCTGGAAACACCATATATTTT. It translates to CASSLGQGRSSGNTIYF.

This clonotype was seen repeatedly, ten times or more. V usage is TRBV7-2 and J usage is TRBJ2-3; no definite D call. The V and J ends lost 4 bases and 4 bases respectively, with 15 bases between them. The CDR3 totals 15 residues. CDR1 is SGHTA and CDR2 is FQGNSA in the germline V gene. The CDR3 reads CASSSPLLGADTQYF. CDR3 in DNA: TGTGCCAGCAGCTCCCCTTTGCTAGGCGCAGATACGCAGTATTTT.

V usage is TRBV10-3 and J usage is TRBJ2-7; 8 positions match TRBD2. The V segment lost 6 bases and the J segment 9 bases; nucleotides outside the gene matches: 10. Germline CDR1 ENHRY, CDR2 SYGVKD. The CDR3 runs 13 residues. CDR3: CAIRDSGIPRQYF. The CDR3, as DNA: TGTGCCATCAGGGATAGCGGGATCCCTAGGCAGTACTTC.

The CDR3 spells CASRIGVTEAFF. CDR3 DNA: TGTGCCAGCAGAATAGGGGTTACTGAAGCTTTCTTT. The chain uses TRBV12-3 or TRBV12-4 and TRBJ1-1; possible D gene TRBD1, 5 bases. The ends were cut back, 6 bases at V and 5 bases at J, with 10 bases in the middle. This CDR3 spans 12 amino acids.

Many counts were recorded for this clonotype. V gene TRBV20-1 combines with J gene TRBJ2-5; 7 nucleotides agree with TRBD2. CDR1 DFQATT and CDR2 SNEGSKA come from the germline V gene (reference sequence). The CDR3 has 11 residues. Trimming removed 7 bases from V and 5 bases from J; junction bases left unmatched: 4. Here the CDR3 reads CSVDGGETQYF. CDR3 sequence (DNA): TGCAGTGTAGACGGGGGGGAGACCCAGTACTTC.

In regard to this clonotype: An end of the junction does not agree with germline; a read error may underlie this. The J gene is TRBJ2-2, the V gene TRBV30, with D perhaps matching TRBD1 or TRBD2 (5 bases each). The CDR3 sequence is 16 residues long. In germline, CDR1 is GTSNPN, CDR2 SVGIG (reference sequence). The CDR3 DNA sequence: TGTGCCTGGAGTGTATCACTTACTTTTGGGACCGGGGAGCAGTTTTTT. Protein sequence: CAWSVSLTFGTGEQFF.

This clonotype was counted only a few times. The CDR3 region is CASSQDAGGELFF. The DNA for the CDR3 is TGTGCCAGCAGCCAAGATGCGGGCGGGGAGCTGTTTTTT. The rearrangement links TRBV3-1 to TRBJ2-2; weak D call: TRBD2 (5 bases). The CDR3 contains 13 residues. Germline loops: CDR1 LGHDT, CDR2 YNNKEL (reference sequence). V lost 0 bases and J lost 7, with 6 bases in between.

This clonotype was picked up a small number of times. The chain uses TRBV12-3 or TRBV12-4 and TRBJ1-2, with 8 nucleotides matching TRBD1. Trimming at V came to 5 bases and at J to 7 bases, leaving 9 bases not matched to a gene. The CDR3 length is 14 residues. CDR3 DNA: TGTGCCAGCAGTCTCGACAGGGGAAAAAGTGGCTACACCTTC. Protein: CASSLDRGKSGYTF.

This chain connects TRBV9 to TRBJ2-7; TRBD2 is a possible D gene (5 bases). The CDR3 length is 13 residues. V was cut by 0 bases and J by 7 bases, with 11 bases left in between. Germline V CDR1 and CDR2: SGDLS, YYNGEE. The CDR3 spells CASSVEFRGEQYF. Written as DNA, the CDR3 is TGTGCCAGCAGCGTAGAATTTAGAGGGGAGCAGTACTTC.

The J gene is TRBJ2-1, the V gene TRBV18; TRBD1 agrees at 7 bases. V lost 3 bases and J lost 7; bases outside the gene matches: 9. Germline loops: CDR1 KGHSH, CDR2 LQKENI. The CDR3 runs 15 residues. The CDR3 region has the DNA TGTGCCAGCTCACCCGGGACAGTAGCCGGTAATGAGCAGTTCTTC. It is translated as CASSPGTVAGNEQFF.

There are a few counts of this clonotype. The chain uses TRBV5-6 and TRBJ2-1; perhaps D is TRBD1 or TRBD2 (5 bases each). Germline V gene data show CDR1 as SGHDT and CDR2 as YYEEEE. The CDR3 consists of 11 residues. V gave up 5 bases and J gave up 10 bases, with 10 bases separating them. CDR3 in amino acids: CASSRDLEQFF. The DNA for the CDR3 is TGTGCCAGCAGTCGGGACCTCGAGCAGTTCTTC. The whole variable domain, filled in from reference TRBV5-6 and TRBJ2-1, reads DAGVTQSPTHLIKTRGQQVTLRCSPKSGHDTVSWYQQALGQGPQFIFQYYEEEERQRGNFPDRFSGHQFPNYSSELNVNALLLGDSALYLCASSRDLEQFFGPGTRLTVL.

V and J are TRBV9 and TRBJ1-2; D gene ambiguous. Deletions cut 0 bases from V and 6 bases from J, with 9 bases between. The CDR3 is 13 amino acids. Germline V CDR1 and CDR2: SGDLS, YYNGEE. Here the CDR3 reads CASSVDQRNGYTF. CDR3 nucleotides: TGTGCCAGCAGCGTAGATCAGCGGAATGGCTACACCTTC. Looking up the rest from reference TRBV9 and TRBJ1-2 gives the full variable domain: DSGVTQTPKHLITATGQRVTLRCSPRSGDLSVYWYQQSLDQGLQFLIQYYNGEERAKGNILERFSAQQFPDLHSELNLSSLELGDSALYFCASSVDQRNGYTFGSGTRLTVV.

This rearrangement joins TRBV12-3 or TRBV12-4 to TRBJ1-6; 8 bases are shared with TRBD1. Unmatched junction bases numbered 5, after V lost 5 bases and J lost 5 bases. This CDR3 spans 15 amino acids. The CDR3 region is CASSPSTGDNSPLHF. In DNA form, the CDR3 reads TGTGCCAGCAGTCCATCGACAGGGGATAATTCACCCCTCCACTTT.